These 14 T cell receptor beta chains were all obtained from the same sample, sequenced in a study of cytomegalovirus exposure and HLA in healthy donors. PCR was performed using 60 Vbeta and 13 Jbeta primers. Repertoires were generated with immunoSEQ multiplex PCR, while TCRdb's copy carries only in-frame clones and drops some. The sample yields about 100,000 clones, around four fifths seen once. The source material was PBMCs. The source is a man aged 40-49 years in good health and CMV-seronegative.

This chain connects TRBV4-1 to TRBJ2-1; 8 bases fit TRBD2. CDR3 length equals 16 residues. The germline gives CDR1 MGHRA, CDR2 YSYEKL. The V gene end was trimmed by 1 base and the J gene end by 6 bases; junction bases not matched to a gene: 8. The CDR3 loop reads CASSQVGTSEINEQFF. The CDR3 DNA reads as TGCGCCAGCAGCCAAGTTGGGACTAGTGAGATCAATGAGCAGTTCTTC.

V is TRBV7-9 and J is TRBJ1-2; D remains unclear. The CDR3 totals 11 residues. CDR1 SEHNR and CDR2 FQNEAQ come from the germline V gene (reference sequence). Trimming removed 5 bases at V and 8 bases at J, with 9 bases between. This CDR3 reads CASSPRGGYTF. The CDR3 DNA reads as TGTGCCAGCAGCCCAAGAGGGGGCTACACCTTC.

This rearrangement joins TRBV29-1 to TRBJ1-1; the D gene is possibly TRBD1 (5 bases). Germline V gene sequence: CDR1 SQVTM, CDR2 ANQGSEA. Trimming left V 4 bases short and J 4 bases short, with 16 bases between. The CDR3 runs 14 residues. The CDR3 DNA reads TGCAGCGTTGGAACTTACGGGGGTTTCACTGAAGCTTTCTTT. It encodes CSVGTYGGFTEAFF.

V and J are TRBV5-8 and TRBJ1-5, with D perhaps TRBD1 (5 bases). Trimming left V 7 bases short and J 0 bases short, with 17 bases between. The germline gives CDR1 SGHTS, CDR2 YDEGEE. This CDR3 comprises 16 residues. The CDR3 reads CASSGLRSYSNQPQHF. CDR3 nucleotide sequence: TGTGCCAGCTCGGGACTGAGATCCTATAGCAATCAGCCCCAGCATTTT.

The chain carries TRBV6-5 and TRBJ1-2; a possible D gene is TRBD1 (6 bases). The CDR3 is 15 amino acids. The V gene's germline CDR1 is MNHEY and CDR2 SVGAGI. With 0 bases removed from V and 4 bases from J, the gap between germline ends came to 12 bases. The CDR3 sequence: CASSYSSGQSYGYTF. DNA of the CDR3: TGTGCCAGCAGTTACTCTTCCGGACAGAGCTATGGCTACACCTTC.

This clone has a handful of counts. The chain has TRBV27 and TRBJ2-3; TRBD2 aligns across 7 bases. The CDR3 has 15 residues. The ends lost 6 bases at V and 0 bases at J; junction bases unmatched: 6. Germline assignment: CDR1 MNHEY and CDR2 SMNVEV (reference sequence). The CDR3 loop reads CASSRSGDSTDTQYF. The CDR3 nucleotides read TGTGCCAGCAGCAGGAGCGGGGATAGCACAGATACGCAGTATTTT.

The V and J genes are TRBV6-5 and TRBJ2-5; D perhaps matches TRBD2 (6 bases). Trimming removed 9 bases from V and 2 bases from J, with 16 bases in between. Germline lookup yields CDR1 MNHEY and CDR2 SVGAGI. The CDR3 is made up of 14 amino acids. This CDR3 reads CASRSLAGQETQYF. In DNA, the CDR3 is TGTGCCAGTCGTTCCCTGGCGGGGCAAGAGACCCAGTACTTC.

The chain is built from TRBV5-3 and TRBJ2-6, with TRBD1 matching 8 bases. TRBV5-3 is reported as an ORF; its role is uncertain. The CDR3 sequence is 17 residues long. J was trimmed by 2 bases and V by 5 bases; bases with no gene match: 9. CDR3 in amino acids: CARRSGTGETGANVLTF. CDR3 coding DNA: TGTGCCAGAAGGTCCGGGACAGGTGAAACTGGGGCCAACGTCCTGACTTTC.

This chain links TRBV11-2 with TRBJ2-5, with 9 bases lining up with TRBD1. This CDR3 has 14 residues. The ends lost 4 bases at V and 4 bases at J; junction bases unmatched: 4. The germline V gene encodes CDR1 SGHAT and CDR2 FQNNGV. CDR3: CASSSGTGRETQYF. The CDR3 coding sequence is TGTGCCAGCAGCTCCGGGACAGGGCGAGAGACCCAGTACTTC.

CDR3 DNA sequence: TGTGCCAGCACCACCCACGGGGAGAACACTGAAGCTTTCTTT. Amino acids: CASTTHGENTEAFF. The chain carries TRBV28 and TRBJ1-1; D gene ambiguous. Looked up from germline, CDR1 is MDHEN and CDR2 is SYDVKM. The CDR3 consists of 14 residues. Trimming took 7 bases from V and 1 from J, leaving 13 bases between them.

The J gene is TRBJ1-6, the V gene TRBV4-2, with TRBD1 as a possible D gene (6 bases). The CDR3 has 20 amino acids. V was cut by 4 bases and J by 0 bases, with 22 bases left in between. CDR1 and CDR2 (germline): LGHNA, YNFKEQ. Here the CDR3 DNA reads TGTGCCAGCAGCCCTCGAATAGAACCGAGGGGGAGCTCCTATAATTCACCCCTCCACTTT. Its protein is CASSPRIEPRGSSYNSPLHF.

The CDR3 DNA sequence: TGTGCCAGCAGGACGGGACAGGGTAATCAGCCCCAGCATTTT. Translation gives CASRTGQGNQPQHF. The gene calls are TRBV28 and TRBJ1-5; 9 bases align to TRBD1. In germline, CDR1 is MDHEN, CDR2 SYDVKM. The CDR3 covers 14 residues. J lost 4 bases, V lost 6 bases, and 4 bases had no gene match.

This chain connects TRBV10-3 to TRBJ2-7; tentative D call: TRBD1 (6 bases). Per the germline V gene, CDR1 is ENHRY and CDR2 is SYGVKD. The V and J ends lost 6 bases and 1 base respectively, with 7 bases between them. CDR3 length: 12 residues. CDR3 region: CAISRGSYEQYV. As DNA, the CDR3 is TGTGCCATCAGCAGGGGATCCTACGAGCAGTACGTC.

The chain joins TRBV9 to TRBJ2-5, with 11 nucleotides matching TRBD1. J gave up 2 bases and V 4 bases, and 10 bases lay outside the gene matches. CDR3 size: 17 residues. Germline assignment: CDR1 SGDLS and CDR2 YYNGEE. The CDR3 DNA reads TGTGCCAGCAGCCCTAGGAGGGGACAGGGGGGGCAAGAGACCCAGTACTTC. Protein sequence: CASSPRRGQGGQETQYF.